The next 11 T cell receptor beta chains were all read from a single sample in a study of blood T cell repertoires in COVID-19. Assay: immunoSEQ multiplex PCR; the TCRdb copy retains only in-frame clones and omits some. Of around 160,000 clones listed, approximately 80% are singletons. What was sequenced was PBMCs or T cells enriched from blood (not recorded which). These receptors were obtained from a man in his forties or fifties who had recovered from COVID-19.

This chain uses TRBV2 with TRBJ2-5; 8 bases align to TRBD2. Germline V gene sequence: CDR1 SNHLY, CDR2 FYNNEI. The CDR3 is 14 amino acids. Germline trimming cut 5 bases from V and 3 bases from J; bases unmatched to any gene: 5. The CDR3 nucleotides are TGTGCCAGCAGTTCTCCGGGGGGGAAAGAGACCCAGTACTTC. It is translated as CASSSPGGKETQYF.

The CDR3, as DNA: TGTGCCAGCAGTTGGTCGCGGGAGGAAAAGATTTACGAGCAGTACTTC. It is translated as CASSWSREEKIYEQYF. This chain links TRBV28 with TRBJ2-7; TRBD2 matches at 8 bases. Per the germline V gene, CDR1 is MDHEN and CDR2 is SYDVKM. With V trimmed by 4 bases and J by 4 bases, 12 bases remained unmatched. This CDR3 has 16 amino acids.

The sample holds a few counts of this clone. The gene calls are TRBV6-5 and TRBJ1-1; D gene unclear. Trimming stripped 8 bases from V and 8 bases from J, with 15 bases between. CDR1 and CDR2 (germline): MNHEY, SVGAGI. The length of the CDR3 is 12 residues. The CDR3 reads CASRGASGEAFF. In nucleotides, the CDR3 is TGTGCCAGCCGGGGAGCATCCGGGGAAGCTTTCTTT.

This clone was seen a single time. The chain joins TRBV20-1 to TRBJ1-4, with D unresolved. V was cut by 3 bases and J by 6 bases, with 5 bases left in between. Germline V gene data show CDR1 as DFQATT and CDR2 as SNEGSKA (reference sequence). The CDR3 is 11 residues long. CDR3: CSASYYEKLFF. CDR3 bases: TGCAGTGCTAGCTACTATGAAAAACTGTTTTTT.

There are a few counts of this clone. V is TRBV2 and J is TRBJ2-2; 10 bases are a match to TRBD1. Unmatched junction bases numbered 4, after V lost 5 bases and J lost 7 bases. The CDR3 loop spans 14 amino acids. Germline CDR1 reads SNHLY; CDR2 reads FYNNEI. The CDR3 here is CASSPTGGFGELFF. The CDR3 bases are TGTGCCAGCAGTCCGACAGGGGGCTTCGGGGAGCTGTTTTTT.

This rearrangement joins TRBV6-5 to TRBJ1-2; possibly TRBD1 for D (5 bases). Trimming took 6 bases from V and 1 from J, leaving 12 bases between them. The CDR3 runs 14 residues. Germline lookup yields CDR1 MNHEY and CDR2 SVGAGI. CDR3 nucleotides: TGTGCCAGCAGGATTACAGGAATTAACTATGGCTACACCTTC. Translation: CASRITGINYGYTF.

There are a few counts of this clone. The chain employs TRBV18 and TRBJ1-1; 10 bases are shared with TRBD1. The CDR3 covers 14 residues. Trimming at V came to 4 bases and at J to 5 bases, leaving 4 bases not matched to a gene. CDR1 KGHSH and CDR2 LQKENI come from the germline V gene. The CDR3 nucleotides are TGTGCCAGCTCACTTGTGGACAGGGGGACTGAAGCTTTCTTT. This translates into CASSLVDRGTEAFF.

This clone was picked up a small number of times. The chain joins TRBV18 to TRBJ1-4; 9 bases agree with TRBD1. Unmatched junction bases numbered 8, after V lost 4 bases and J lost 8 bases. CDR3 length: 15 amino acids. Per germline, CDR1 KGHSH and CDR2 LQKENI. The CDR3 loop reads CASSLGTGGDEKLFF. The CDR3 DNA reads TGTGCCAGCTCACTGGGAACAGGGGGCGACGAAAAACTGTTTTTT.

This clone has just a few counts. CDR3 protein: CASSRRARGQPQHF. CDR3 sequence (DNA): TGTGCCAGCAGTCGGAGGGCGCGGGGTCAGCCCCAGCATTTT. The rearrangement links TRBV27 to TRBJ1-5; no clear D. V gave up 5 bases and J gave up 6 bases, with 14 bases separating them. The germline gives CDR1 MNHEY, CDR2 SMNVEV (reference sequence). The CDR3 length is 14 residues.

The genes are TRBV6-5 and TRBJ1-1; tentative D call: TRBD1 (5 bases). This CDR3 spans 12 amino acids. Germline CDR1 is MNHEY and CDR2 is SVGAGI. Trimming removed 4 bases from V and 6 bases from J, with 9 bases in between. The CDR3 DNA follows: TGTGCCAGCAGTTCGGGGGTCTCTGAAGCTTTCTTT. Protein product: CASSSGVSEAFF.

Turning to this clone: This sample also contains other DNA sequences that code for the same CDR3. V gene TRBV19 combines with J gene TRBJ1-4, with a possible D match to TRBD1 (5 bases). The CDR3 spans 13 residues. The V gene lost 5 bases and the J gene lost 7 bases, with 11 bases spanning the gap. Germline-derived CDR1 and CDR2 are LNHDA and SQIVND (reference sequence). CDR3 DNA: TGTGCCAGTAGTTGGGGTAGGGGTGAAAAACTGTTTTTT. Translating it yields CASSWGRGEKLFF.